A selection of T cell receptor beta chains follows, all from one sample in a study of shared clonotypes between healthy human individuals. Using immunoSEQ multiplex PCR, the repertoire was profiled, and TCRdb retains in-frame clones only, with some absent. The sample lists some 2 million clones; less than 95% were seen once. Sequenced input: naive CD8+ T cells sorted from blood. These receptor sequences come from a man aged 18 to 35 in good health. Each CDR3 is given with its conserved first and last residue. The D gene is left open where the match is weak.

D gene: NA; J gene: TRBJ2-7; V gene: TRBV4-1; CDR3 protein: CASSQDPGQYEQYF; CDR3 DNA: TGCGCCAGCAGCCAAGATCCTGGCCAGTACGAGCAGTACTTC
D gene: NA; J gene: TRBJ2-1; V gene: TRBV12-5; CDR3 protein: CASGLVLGTEQFF; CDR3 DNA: TGTGCTAGTGGTTTGGTACTGGGAACTGAGCAGTTCTTC
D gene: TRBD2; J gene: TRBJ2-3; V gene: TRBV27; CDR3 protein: CASSILAGVGGTDTQYF; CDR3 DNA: TGTGCCAGCAGTATTCTAGCGGGAGTTGGGGGCACAGATACGCAGTATTTT
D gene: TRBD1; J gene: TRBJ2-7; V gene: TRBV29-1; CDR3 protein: CSVEFRDRVYEQYF; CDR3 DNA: TGCAGCGTTGAATTTCGGGACAGGGTCTACGAGCAGTACTTC
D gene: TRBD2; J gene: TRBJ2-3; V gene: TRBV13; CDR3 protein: CASREGTSGEDTQYF; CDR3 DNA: TGTGCCAGCAGGGAGGGGACTAGCGGCGAAGATACGCAGTATTTT
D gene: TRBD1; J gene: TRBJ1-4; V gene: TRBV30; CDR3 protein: CACSGGLEKLFF; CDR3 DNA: TGTGCCTGCTCAGGGGGTTTGGAAAAACTGTTTTTT
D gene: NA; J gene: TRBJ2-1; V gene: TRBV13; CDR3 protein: CASTGEGAPSYNEQFF; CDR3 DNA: TGTGCCAGCACGGGCGAAGGGGCCCCTTCCTACAATGAGCAGTTCTTC
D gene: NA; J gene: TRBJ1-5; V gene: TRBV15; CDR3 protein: CATSRTNQPQHF; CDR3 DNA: TGTGCCACCAGCAGAACCAATCAGCCCCAGCATTTT
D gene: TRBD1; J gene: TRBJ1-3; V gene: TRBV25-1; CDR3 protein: CASSGTGVGNTIYF; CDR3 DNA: TGTGCCAGCAGCGGGACAGGGGTCGGAAACACCATATATTTT
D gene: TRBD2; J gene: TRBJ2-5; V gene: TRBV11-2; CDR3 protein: CANSGLAGKQYF; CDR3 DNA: TGTGCCAACTCGGGACTAGCGGGAAAGCAGTACTTC